Reported below is one T cell receptor beta chain. Donors of Cohort 3 who recovered were those that had two negative PCRs, clearance, or symptom resolution. Trimming left V 0 bases short and J 0 bases short, with 11 bases between. This CDR3 contains 16 residues. The V gene's germline CDR1 is LGHNA and CDR2 YSLEER. This record belongs to a study of blood T cell repertoires in COVID-19. TCRdb's table, derived via immunoSEQ multiplex PCR, lists solely in-frame clones and lacks some. The profile shows hundreds of thousands of clones, approximately 90% of them singletons. The receptor comes from a woman between 18 and 30 years old who had recovered from COVID-19. J is TRBJ1-1 and V is TRBV4-3; D is ambiguous. Material for sequencing was PBMCs or T cells enriched from blood (not recorded which). The CDR3 nucleotides are TGCGCCAGCAGCCAAGATCGGTTGAGTATGAACACTGAAGCTTTCTTT. It yields the protein CASSQDRLSMNTEAFF.